The clone carrying this TCR beta chain was counted only a few times. These data belong to a study of T cells in Graves' hyperthyroidism and ophthalmopathy. The source material, RNA transcripts, was used to amplify TCR beta CDR3 regions. The primer set for the first-round RT-PCR of the TCR CDR3 was HTBI. TCRdb used MiXCR to reprocess the multiplex PCR reads, holding one entry per CDR3 protein. The sample includes over 300,000 distinct CDR3 sequences, 11% to 15% of them seen just once. Germline V gives CDR1 SGHNT, CDR2 YYREEE (reference sequence). The ends lost 4 bases at V and 2 bases at J; junction bases unmatched: 6. This CDR3 contains 16 residues.

The clonotype originates from a woman aged 60-70 years with Graves' hyperthyroidism. The source material was blood. J is TRBJ1-2 and V is TRBV5-4; 12 bases align to TRBD1. The CDR3 spells CASSPGQGATNYGYTF. DNA for the CDR3: TGTGCCAGCAGCCCGGGACAGGGGGCTACGAACTATGGCTACACCTTC.